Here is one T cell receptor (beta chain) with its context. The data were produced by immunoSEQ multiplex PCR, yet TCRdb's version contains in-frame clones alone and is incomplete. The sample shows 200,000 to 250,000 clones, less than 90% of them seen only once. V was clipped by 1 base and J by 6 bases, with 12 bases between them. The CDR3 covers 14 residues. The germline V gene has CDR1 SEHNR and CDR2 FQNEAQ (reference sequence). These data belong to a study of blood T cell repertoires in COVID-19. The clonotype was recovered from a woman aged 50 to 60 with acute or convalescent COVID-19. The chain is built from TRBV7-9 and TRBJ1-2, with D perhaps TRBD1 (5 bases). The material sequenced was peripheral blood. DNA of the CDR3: TGTGCCAGCAGCTTAGATCGGGGGGAGAATGGCTACACCTTC. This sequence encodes CASSLDRGENGYTF.